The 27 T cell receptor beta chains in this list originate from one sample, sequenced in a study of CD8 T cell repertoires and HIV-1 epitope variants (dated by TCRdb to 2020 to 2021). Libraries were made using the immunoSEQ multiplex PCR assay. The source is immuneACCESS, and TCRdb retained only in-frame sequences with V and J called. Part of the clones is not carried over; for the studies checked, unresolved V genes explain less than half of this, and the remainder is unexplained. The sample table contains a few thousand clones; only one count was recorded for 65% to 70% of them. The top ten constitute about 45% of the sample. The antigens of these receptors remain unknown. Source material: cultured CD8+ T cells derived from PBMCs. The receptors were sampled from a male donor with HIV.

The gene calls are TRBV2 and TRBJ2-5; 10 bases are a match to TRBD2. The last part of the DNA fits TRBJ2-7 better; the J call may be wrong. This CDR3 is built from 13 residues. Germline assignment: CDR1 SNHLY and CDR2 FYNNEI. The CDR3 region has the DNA TGTGCCAGCAGTCTAGCGGGAGTCCCCGAGCAGTACTTC. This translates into CASSLAGVPEQYF.

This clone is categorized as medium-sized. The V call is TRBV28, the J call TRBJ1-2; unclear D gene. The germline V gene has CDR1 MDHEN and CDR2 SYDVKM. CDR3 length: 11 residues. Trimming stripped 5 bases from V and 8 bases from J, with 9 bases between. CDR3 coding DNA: TGTGCCAGCAGTCTGCCGGGAGGCTACACCTTC. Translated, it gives CASSLPGGYTF.

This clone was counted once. Here the CDR3 DNA reads TGTGCCAGCAGTTCCCTATTTACAGTAAACACTGAAGCTTTCTTT. The encoded protein is CASSSLFTVNTEAFF. The rearrangement uses TRBV27 and TRBJ1-1; no firm D call. Trimming stripped 4 bases from V and 2 bases from J, with 14 bases between. CDR1 is MNHEY, CDR2 SMNVEV, per germline (reference sequence). The CDR3 runs to 15 residues.

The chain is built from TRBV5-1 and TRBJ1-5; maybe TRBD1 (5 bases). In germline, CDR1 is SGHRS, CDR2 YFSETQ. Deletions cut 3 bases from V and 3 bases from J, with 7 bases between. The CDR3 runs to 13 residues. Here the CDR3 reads CASSWGTNQPQHF. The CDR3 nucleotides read TGCGCCAGCAGCTGGGGGACCAATCAGCCCCAGCATTTT.

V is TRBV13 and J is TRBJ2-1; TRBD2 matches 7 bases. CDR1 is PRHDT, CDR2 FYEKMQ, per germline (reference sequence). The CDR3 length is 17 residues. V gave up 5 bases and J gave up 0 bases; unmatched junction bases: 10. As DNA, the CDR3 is TGTGCCAGCAGCCCCCCTGGGGGGGGTACCTCCTACAATGAGCAGTTCTTC. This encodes CASSPPGGGTSYNEQFF.

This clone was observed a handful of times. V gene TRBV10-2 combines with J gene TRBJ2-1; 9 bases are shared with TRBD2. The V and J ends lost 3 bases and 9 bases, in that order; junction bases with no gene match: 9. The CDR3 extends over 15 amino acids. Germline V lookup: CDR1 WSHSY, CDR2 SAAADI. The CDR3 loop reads CASSDSSGGQGEQFF. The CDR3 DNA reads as TGCGCCAGCAGTGATTCGAGCGGGGGGCAAGGTGAGCAGTTCTTC.

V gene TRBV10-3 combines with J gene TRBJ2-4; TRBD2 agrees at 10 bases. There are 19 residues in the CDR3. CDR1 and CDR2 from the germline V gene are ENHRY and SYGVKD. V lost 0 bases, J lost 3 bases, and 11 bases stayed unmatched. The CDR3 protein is CAISESGSGGASGKNIQYF. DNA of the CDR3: TGTGCCATCAGTGAGTCGGGAAGCGGGGGGGCCTCGGGCAAAAACATTCAGTACTTC.

CDR3 in amino acids: CASSPGDRRDIQYF. The CDR3, as DNA: TGTGCCAGCAGTCCCGGCGACAGGAGGGACATTCAGTACTTC. This rearrangement joins TRBV28 to TRBJ2-4; D tentatively fits TRBD1 or TRBD2 (6 bases each). This CDR3 has 14 residues. V was pared by 5 bases and J by 8 bases, with 16 bases between. CDR1 MDHEN and CDR2 SYDVKM come from the germline V gene.

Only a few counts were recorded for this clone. CDR3 sequence reads: CASSTDRGLNQPQHF. CDR3 coding DNA: TGTGCCAGTAGTACCGACAGGGGGCTCAATCAGCCCCAGCATTTT. V usage is TRBV19 and J usage is TRBJ1-5; 10 bases agree with TRBD1. This CDR3 region has 15 residues. Germline CDR1 reads LNHDA; CDR2 reads SQIVND (reference sequence). The V and J ends lost 4 bases and 3 bases, in that order; junction bases with no gene match: 3.

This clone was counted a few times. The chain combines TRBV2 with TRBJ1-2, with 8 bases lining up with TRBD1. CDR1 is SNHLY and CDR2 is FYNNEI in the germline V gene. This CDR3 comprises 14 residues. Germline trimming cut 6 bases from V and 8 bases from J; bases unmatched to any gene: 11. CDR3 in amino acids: CASSLGQGLLGYTF. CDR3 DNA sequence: TGTGCCAGCAGCCTAGGACAGGGACTGTTGGGCTACACCTTC. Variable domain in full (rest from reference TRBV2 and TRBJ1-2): EPEVTQTPSHQVTQMGQEVILRCVPISNHLYFYWYRQILGQKVEFLVSFYNNEISEKSEIFDDQFSVERPDGSNFTLKIRSTKLEDSAMYFCASSLGQGLLGYTFGSGTRLTVV.

In nucleotides, the CDR3 is TGCAGCGTTGAAGGGCCTTTGAGGGGAGCTAAAAAGGAGCAGTACTTC. Residues: CSVEGPLRGAKKEQYF. The J gene is TRBJ2-7, the V gene TRBV29-1; D is perhaps TRBD1 or TRBD2 (5 bases each). CDR3 length: 16 residues. Trimming removed 1 base at V and 7 bases at J, with 23 bases between. CDR1 is SQVTM, CDR2 ANQGSEA, per germline.

In nucleotides, the CDR3 is TGCGCCAGCAGCGCGGCACAGGGTAACTCTGCCTACGAGCAGTACTTC. Protein: CASSAAQGNSAYEQYF. V gene TRBV5-1 combines with J gene TRBJ2-7, with a tentative D call TRBD1 (6 bases). The germline V gene has CDR1 SGHRS and CDR2 YFSETQ. V shed 4 bases and J shed 2 bases, with 19 bases lying between them. There are 16 residues in the CDR3. Together with reference TRBV5-1 and TRBJ2-7, the CDR3 gives the full variable domain: KAGVTQTPRYLIKTRGQQVTLSCSPISGHRSVSWYQQTPGQGLQFLFEYFSETQRNKGNFPGRFSGRQFSNSRSEMNVSTLELGDSALYLCASSAAQGNSAYEQYFGPGTRLTVT.

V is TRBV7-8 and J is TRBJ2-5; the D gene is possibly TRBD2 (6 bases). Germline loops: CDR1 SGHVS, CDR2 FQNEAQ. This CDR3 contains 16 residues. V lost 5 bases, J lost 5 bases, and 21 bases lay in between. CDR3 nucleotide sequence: TGTGCCAGCAGCACCGGGGTGCGGGACGTAGGGGAGACCCAGTACTTC. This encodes CASSTGVRDVGETQYF.

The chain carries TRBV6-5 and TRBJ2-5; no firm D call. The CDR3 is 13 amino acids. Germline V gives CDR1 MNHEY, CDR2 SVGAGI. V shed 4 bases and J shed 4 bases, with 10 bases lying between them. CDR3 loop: CASSSLEAETQYF. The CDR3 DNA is TGTGCCAGCAGTTCCTTAGAGGCAGAGACCCAGTACTTC.

In DNA, the CDR3 is TGTGCCAGCAGCCCCCGACAGGGGGAGGGGACCCAGTACTTC. It codes for CASSPRQGEGTQYF. This chain links TRBV7-6 with TRBJ2-5; 9 bases align to TRBD1. The germline CDR1 and CDR2 sequences are SGHVS and FNYEAQ. The CDR3 loop spans 14 amino acids. The ends lost 5 bases at V and 7 bases at J; junction bases unmatched: 8.

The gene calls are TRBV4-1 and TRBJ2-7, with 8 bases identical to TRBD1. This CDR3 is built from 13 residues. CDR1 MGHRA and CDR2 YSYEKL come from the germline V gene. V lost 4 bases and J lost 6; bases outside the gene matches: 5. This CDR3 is CASSPRTGFEQYF. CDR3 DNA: TGCGCCAGCAGCCCGCGGACAGGGTTCGAGCAGTACTTC.

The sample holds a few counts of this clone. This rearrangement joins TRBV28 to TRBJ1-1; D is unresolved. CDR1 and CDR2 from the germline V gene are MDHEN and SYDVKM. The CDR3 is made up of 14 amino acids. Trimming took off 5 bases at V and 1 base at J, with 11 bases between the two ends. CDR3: CASSLQAPNTEAFF. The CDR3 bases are TGTGCCAGCAGTCTGCAGGCCCCGAACACTGAAGCTTTCTTT.

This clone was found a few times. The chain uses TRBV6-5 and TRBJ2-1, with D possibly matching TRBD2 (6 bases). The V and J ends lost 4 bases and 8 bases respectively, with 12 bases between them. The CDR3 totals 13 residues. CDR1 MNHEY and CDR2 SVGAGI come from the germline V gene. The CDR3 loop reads CASSSRDSDEQFF. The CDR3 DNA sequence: TGTGCCAGCAGTTCCCGGGACTCGGATGAGCAGTTCTTC.

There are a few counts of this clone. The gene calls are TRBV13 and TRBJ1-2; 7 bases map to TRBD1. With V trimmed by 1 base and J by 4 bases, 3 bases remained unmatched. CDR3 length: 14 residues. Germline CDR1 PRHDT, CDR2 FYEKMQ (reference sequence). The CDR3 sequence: CASSLAGGVYGYTF. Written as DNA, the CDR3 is TGTGCCAGCAGCTTAGCAGGGGGGGTCTATGGCTACACCTTC.

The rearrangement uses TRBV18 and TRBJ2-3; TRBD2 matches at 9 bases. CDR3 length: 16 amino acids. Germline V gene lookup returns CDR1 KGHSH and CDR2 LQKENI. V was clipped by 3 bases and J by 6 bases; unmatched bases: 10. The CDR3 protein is CASSPRGAGGHDTQYF. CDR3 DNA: TGTGCCAGCTCACCCCGTGGAGCGGGGGGACACGATACGCAGTATTTT.

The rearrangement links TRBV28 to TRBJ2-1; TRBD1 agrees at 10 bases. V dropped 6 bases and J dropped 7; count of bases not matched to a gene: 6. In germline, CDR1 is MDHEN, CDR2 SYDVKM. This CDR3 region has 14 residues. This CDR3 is CASSPGTGVNEQFF. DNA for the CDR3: TGTGCCAGCAGCCCCGGGACAGGGGTTAATGAGCAGTTCTTC. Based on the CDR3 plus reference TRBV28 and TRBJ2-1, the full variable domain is DVKVTQSSRYLVKRTGEKVFLECVQDMDHENMFWYRQDPGLGLRLIYFSYDVKMKEKGDIPEGYSVSREKKERFSLILESASTNQTSMYLCASSPGTGVNEQFFGPGTRLTVL.

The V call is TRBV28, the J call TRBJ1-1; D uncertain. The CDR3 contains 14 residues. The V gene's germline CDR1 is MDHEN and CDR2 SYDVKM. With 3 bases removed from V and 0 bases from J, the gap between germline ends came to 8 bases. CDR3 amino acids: CASSFLRMNTEAFF. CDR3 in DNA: TGTGCCAGCAGTTTTCTTAGGATGAACACTGAAGCTTTCTTT.

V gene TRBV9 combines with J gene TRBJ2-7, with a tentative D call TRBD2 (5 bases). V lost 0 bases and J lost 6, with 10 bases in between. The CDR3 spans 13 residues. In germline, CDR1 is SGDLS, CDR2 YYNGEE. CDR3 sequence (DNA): TGTGCCAGCAGCGTAGATTCTAGCCGCGAGCAGTACTTC. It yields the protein CASSVDSSREQYF.

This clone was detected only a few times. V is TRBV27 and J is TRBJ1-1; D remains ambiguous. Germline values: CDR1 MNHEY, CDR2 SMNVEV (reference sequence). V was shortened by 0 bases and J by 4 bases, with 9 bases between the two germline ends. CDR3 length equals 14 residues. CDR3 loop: CASSLSGVATEAFF. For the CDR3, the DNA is TGTGCCAGCAGTTTATCCGGTGTCGCCACTGAAGCTTTCTTT.

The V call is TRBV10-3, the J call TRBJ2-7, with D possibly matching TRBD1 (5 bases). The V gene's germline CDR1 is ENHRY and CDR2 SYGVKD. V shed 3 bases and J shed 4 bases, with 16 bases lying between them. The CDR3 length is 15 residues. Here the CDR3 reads CAISEDRIREYEQYF. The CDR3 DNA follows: TGTGCCATCAGTGAAGACAGAATAAGGGAATACGAGCAGTACTTC.

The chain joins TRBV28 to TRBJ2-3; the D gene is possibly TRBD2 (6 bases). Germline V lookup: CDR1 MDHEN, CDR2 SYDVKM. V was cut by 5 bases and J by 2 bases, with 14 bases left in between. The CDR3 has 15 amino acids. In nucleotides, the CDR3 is TGTGCCAGCAGTCCCATAGCGGAATACACAGATACGCAGTATTTT. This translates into CASSPIAEYTDTQYF.

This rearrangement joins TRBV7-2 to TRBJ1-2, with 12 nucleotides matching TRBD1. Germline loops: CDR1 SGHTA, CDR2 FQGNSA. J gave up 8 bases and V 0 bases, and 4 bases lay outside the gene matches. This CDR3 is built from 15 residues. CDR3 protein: CASSLAGTGGRGYTF. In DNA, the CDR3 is TGTGCCAGCAGCTTAGCGGGGACAGGGGGCCGCGGCTACACCTTC.